These T cell receptor beta chains were read from a single sample in a study of T cell changes during pregnancy in multiple sclerosis. TCRdb's table, derived via immunoSEQ multiplex PCR, lists solely in-frame clones and lacks some. Here the sample spans about 44,000 clones, roughly 87% being singletons. The sample was CD4+ T cells from peripheral blood mononuclear cells, taken after pregnancy. The receptor set was obtained from a female donor with multiple sclerosis, enrolled in a pregnancy study. Both conserved end residues are part of each CDR3. A D gene is named only where the DNA matches it firmly. Size is omitted from some rows. Given values are once, few, many or a class for expanded clones.

d_call: TRBD1; j_call: TRBJ1-2; clone_size: few; v_call: TRBV28; cdr3_aa: CASRINRGVYGYTF; cdr3_nt: TGTGCCAGCAGGATCAACAGGGGTGTCTATGGCTACACCTTC
d_call: TRBD2; j_call: TRBJ2-7; clone_size: .; v_call: TRBV6-5; cdr3_aa: CASRGDYTYEQYF; cdr3_nt: TGTGCCAGCAGGGGGGACTACACCTACGAGCAGTACTTC
d_call: TRBD2; j_call: TRBJ2-1; clone_size: .; v_call: TRBV5-6; cdr3_aa: CASSSLAGRTLDEQFF; cdr3_nt: TGTGCCAGCAGCTCCCTAGCGGGGAGGACCCTCGATGAGCAGTTCTTC
d_call: TRBD2; j_call: TRBJ2-6; clone_size: .; v_call: TRBV19; cdr3_aa: CASRTGGAGANVLTF; cdr3_nt: TGTGCCAGTAGAACGGGAGGGGCTGGGGCCAACGTCCTGACTTTC
d_call: .; j_call: TRBJ1-1; clone_size: .; v_call: TRBV5-5; cdr3_aa: CASSRTSLNTEAFF; cdr3_nt: TGTGCCAGCAGCCGGACAAGCCTGAACACTGAAGCTTTCTTT
d_call: .; j_call: TRBJ2-3; clone_size: once; v_call: TRBV5-1; cdr3_aa: CASSLAGADTQYF; cdr3_nt: TGCGCCAGCAGCTTGGCGGGGGCAGATACGCAGTATTTT
d_call: .; j_call: TRBJ1-1; clone_size: once; v_call: TRBV4-2; cdr3_aa: CASSPDLRDTEAFF; cdr3_nt: TGTGCCAGCAGCCCGGACTTGCGGGACACTGAAGCTTTCTTT
d_call: TRBD1; j_call: TRBJ2-7; clone_size: .; v_call: TRBV30; cdr3_aa: CAWDTQVYTGGLFSYEQYF; cdr3_nt: TGTGCCTGGGACACTCAAGTGTACACAGGGGGCCTTTTCTCCTACGAGCAGTACTTC
d_call: TRBD2; j_call: TRBJ2-7; clone_size: .; v_call: TRBV28; cdr3_aa: CASSLYSGRLHSYEQYF; cdr3_nt: TGTGCCAGCAGTTTATATAGCGGGAGACTCCACTCCTACGAGCAGTACTTC
d_call: TRBD1; j_call: TRBJ1-4; clone_size: .; v_call: TRBV5-1; cdr3_aa: CASSLAQTGGGEKLFF; cdr3_nt: TGCGCCAGCAGCCTTGCCCAGACAGGGGGCGGAGAAAAACTGTTTTTT
d_call: .; j_call: TRBJ2-7; clone_size: .; v_call: TRBV6-6; cdr3_aa: CASSPRRGIYEQYF; cdr3_nt: TGTGCCAGCAGTCCCCGAAGGGGGATTTACGAGCAGTACTTC
d_call: .; j_call: TRBJ2-2; clone_size: .; v_call: TRBV7-8; cdr3_aa: CASSLSADTGELFF; cdr3_nt: TGTGCCAGCAGCTTAAGCGCTGACACCGGGGAGCTGTTTTTT
d_call: TRBD2; j_call: TRBJ2-7; clone_size: few; v_call: TRBV10-1; cdr3_aa: CASQEGGFNEQYF; cdr3_nt: TGCGCCAGCCAGGAGGGAGGGTTCAACGAGCAGTACTTC
d_call: TRBD1; j_call: TRBJ1-1; clone_size: .; v_call: TRBV7-2; cdr3_aa: CASSPGGQVLKAFF; cdr3_nt: TGTGCCAGCAGCCCAGGCGGACAGGTACTAAAAGCTTTCTTT
d_call: .; j_call: TRBJ2-1; clone_size: .; v_call: TRBV7-3; cdr3_aa: CASSFSGVNYNEQFF; cdr3_nt: TGTGCCAGCAGCTTTAGCGGAGTTAATTACAATGAGCAGTTCTTC
d_call: .; j_call: TRBJ2-7; clone_size: .; v_call: TRBV5-1; cdr3_aa: CASSLGQEYYEQYF; cdr3_nt: TGCGCCAGCAGCTTGGGTCAGGAATACTACGAGCAGTACTTC
d_call: .; j_call: TRBJ1-5; clone_size: .; v_call: TRBV18; cdr3_aa: CASSQFGSGDNQPQHF; cdr3_nt: TGTGCCAGCTCGCAGTTCGGGTCAGGGGACAATCAGCCCCAGCATTTT
d_call: .; j_call: TRBJ1-1; clone_size: .; v_call: TRBV11-3; cdr3_aa: CASSLQGSEEAFF; cdr3_nt: TGTGCCAGCAGCTTACAGGGTTCGGAAGAAGCTTTCTTT
d_call: .; j_call: TRBJ2-5; clone_size: .; v_call: TRBV29-1; cdr3_aa: CSVDYQETQYF; cdr3_nt: TGCAGCGTTGACTACCAAGAGACCCAGTACTTC
d_call: .; j_call: TRBJ2-1; clone_size: .; v_call: TRBV5-4; cdr3_aa: CASSLDRVNEQFF; cdr3_nt: TGTGCCAGCAGCTTGGACAGGGTTAATGAGCAGTTCTTC
d_call: .; j_call: TRBJ1-2; clone_size: once; v_call: TRBV9; cdr3_aa: CASSVTNSPNYGYTF; cdr3_nt: TGTGCCAGCAGCGTAACCAACAGCCCTAACTATGGCTACACCTTC
d_call: TRBD1; j_call: TRBJ1-1; clone_size: .; v_call: TRBV9; cdr3_aa: CASSGGQGINTEAFF; cdr3_nt: TGTGCCAGCAGCGGCGGACAGGGCATTAACACTGAAGCTTTCTTT
d_call: TRBD2; j_call: TRBJ2-3; clone_size: .; v_call: TRBV10-1; cdr3_aa: CASSESTSESTDTQYF; cdr3_nt: TGCGCCAGCAGTGAGTCGACTAGCGAAAGCACAGATACGCAGTATTTT
d_call: .; j_call: TRBJ2-3; clone_size: .; v_call: TRBV27; cdr3_aa: CASTPLTSVITDTQYF; cdr3_nt: TGTGCCAGCACCCCGCTGACCAGCGTGATCACAGATACGCAGTATTTT
d_call: .; j_call: TRBJ1-1; clone_size: .; v_call: TRBV5-1; cdr3_aa: CASSLVGANREAFF; cdr3_nt: TGCGCCAGCAGCTTGGTAGGCGCTAACAGGGAGGCTTTCTTT
d_call: .; j_call: TRBJ1-2; clone_size: .; v_call: TRBV19; cdr3_aa: CASSGPGTSGYTF; cdr3_nt: TGTGCCAGTAGTGGCCCCGGGACTAGTGGCTACACCTTC
d_call: .; j_call: TRBJ2-3; clone_size: .; v_call: TRBV10-1; cdr3_aa: CASSGRESTDTQYF; cdr3_nt: TGCGCCAGCAGTGGGAGGGAGAGCACAGATACGCAGTATTTT
d_call: TRBD2; j_call: TRBJ2-1; clone_size: .; v_call: TRBV6-1; cdr3_aa: CATISGRGGYNEQFF; cdr3_nt: TGTGCCACCATAAGCGGGAGAGGAGGATACAATGAGCAGTTCTTC
d_call: TRBD2; j_call: TRBJ2-5; clone_size: .; v_call: TRBV11-2; cdr3_aa: CASSLLAGASETQYF; cdr3_nt: TGTGCCAGCAGCTTGCTAGCGGGAGCGTCAGAGACCCAGTACTTC
d_call: .; j_call: TRBJ2-7; clone_size: .; v_call: TRBV2; cdr3_aa: CAGSDVRPMGTGQYF; cdr3_nt: TGTGCCGGCAGTGATGTCAGGCCCATGGGTACCGGGCAGTACTTC
d_call: .; j_call: TRBJ1-1; clone_size: .; v_call: TRBV11-2; cdr3_aa: CASSLGGRLEAFF; cdr3_nt: TGTGCCAGCAGCTTAGGGGGGCGGCTTGAAGCTTTCTTT
d_call: TRBD1; j_call: TRBJ2-7; clone_size: .; v_call: TRBV5-1; cdr3_aa: CASSRTGDPYEQYF; cdr3_nt: TGCGCCAGCAGCCGGACAGGGGATCCCTACGAGCAGTACTTC
d_call: .; j_call: TRBJ2-7; clone_size: .; v_call: TRBV5-4; cdr3_aa: CASSPSPGNEQYF; cdr3_nt: TGTGCCAGCAGCCCGTCCCCGGGGAACGAGCAGTACTTC
d_call: TRBD1; j_call: TRBJ1-1; clone_size: few; v_call: TRBV4-1; cdr3_aa: CASSHVGQGNTEAFF; cdr3_nt: TGCGCCAGCAGCCATGTGGGACAGGGGAACACTGAAGCTTTCTTT
d_call: TRBD1; j_call: TRBJ2-1; clone_size: .; v_call: TRBV6-6; cdr3_aa: CASSPPGGGYNEQFF; cdr3_nt: TGTGCCAGCAGTCCCCCAGGGGGCGGGTACAATGAGCAGTTCTTC
d_call: .; j_call: TRBJ2-7; clone_size: .; v_call: TRBV11-2; cdr3_aa: CASSAQGGLGSYEQYF; cdr3_nt: TGTGCCAGCAGCGCGCAGGGGGGACTTGGTTCCTACGAGCAGTACTTC
d_call: .; j_call: TRBJ2-3; clone_size: .; v_call: TRBV23-1; cdr3_aa: CASSHRQGWGTDTQYF; cdr3_nt: TGCGCCAGCAGTCACCGTCAGGGTTGGGGCACAGATACGCAGTATTTT
d_call: TRBD2; j_call: TRBJ2-7; clone_size: .; v_call: TRBV2; cdr3_aa: CASSKDVSGSYEQYF; cdr3_nt: TGTGCCAGCAGTAAGGACGTTAGCGGGTCCTACGAGCAGTACTTC
d_call: TRBD1; j_call: TRBJ2-7; clone_size: .; v_call: TRBV7-9; cdr3_aa: CASSSPPGQGQYEQYF; cdr3_nt: TGTGCCAGCAGCTCGCCTCCGGGACAGGGGCAGTACGAGCAGTACTTC
d_call: .; j_call: TRBJ1-4; clone_size: .; v_call: TRBV12-5; cdr3_aa: CASGLVRGGTHEKLFF; cdr3_nt: TGTGCTAGTGGTTTGGTACGAGGGGGAACCCATGAAAAACTGTTTTTT
d_call: .; j_call: TRBJ1-1; clone_size: .; v_call: TRBV6-4; cdr3_aa: CASSVRGETEAFF; cdr3_nt: TGTGCCAGCAGTGTACGGGGGGAAACTGAAGCTTTCTTT
d_call: TRBD2; j_call: TRBJ2-7; clone_size: .; v_call: TRBV19; cdr3_aa: CASSSTSGRVEQYF; cdr3_nt: TGTGCCAGTAGCTCGACTAGCGGGAGGGTCGAGCAGTACTTC
d_call: TRBD1; j_call: TRBJ2-7; clone_size: .; v_call: TRBV5-4; cdr3_aa: CASSLDLAGGGEQYF; cdr3_nt: TGTGCCAGCAGCTTGGATTTGGCAGGGGGCGGAGAGCAGTACTTC
d_call: .; j_call: TRBJ2-1; clone_size: .; v_call: TRBV19; cdr3_aa: CASRESYNEQFF; cdr3_nt: TGTGCCAGTAGGGAGTCCTACAATGAGCAGTTCTTC
d_call: .; j_call: TRBJ2-2; clone_size: .; v_call: TRBV5-6; cdr3_aa: CASSGNRNTGELFF; cdr3_nt: TGTGCCAGCAGTGGAAACAGAAACACCGGGGAGCTGTTTTTT
d_call: TRBD1; j_call: TRBJ1-1; clone_size: .; v_call: TRBV5-4; cdr3_aa: CASSLTTGGEAFF; cdr3_nt: TGTGCCAGCAGCTTGACCACAGGGGGAGAAGCTTTCTTT
d_call: TRBD2; j_call: TRBJ2-7; clone_size: .; v_call: TRBV5-1; cdr3_aa: CASSLGTSGSIHEQYF; cdr3_nt: TGCGCCAGCAGCTTAGGGACTAGCGGGAGTATCCACGAGCAGTACTTC
d_call: TRBD1; j_call: TRBJ1-2; clone_size: .; v_call: TRBV5-1; cdr3_aa: CASSLRQGSGYTF; cdr3_nt: TGCGCCAGCAGCTTAAGACAGGGAAGTGGCTACACCTTC
d_call: .; j_call: TRBJ1-4; clone_size: .; v_call: TRBV19; cdr3_aa: CASSIWLNEKLFF; cdr3_nt: TGTGCCAGTAGTATTTGGCTGAATGAAAAACTGTTTTTT
d_call: .; j_call: TRBJ2-1; clone_size: once; v_call: TRBV9; cdr3_aa: CASSVVGETYNEQFF; cdr3_nt: TGTGCCAGCAGCGTAGTTGGAGAAACCTACAATGAGCAGTTCTTC
d_call: .; j_call: TRBJ2-7; clone_size: .; v_call: TRBV5-5; cdr3_aa: CASSPASGSYEQYF; cdr3_nt: TGTGCCAGCTCCCCCGCCAGCGGGTCCTACGAGCAGTACTTC
d_call: .; j_call: TRBJ2-5; clone_size: .; v_call: TRBV5-1; cdr3_aa: CASSLVAGAQETQYF; cdr3_nt: TGCGCCAGCAGCTTGGTAGCAGGGGCACAAGAGACCCAGTACTTC
d_call: .; j_call: TRBJ2-3; clone_size: once; v_call: TRBV6-5; cdr3_aa: CASSQQESTDTQYF; cdr3_nt: TGTGCCAGCAGTCAACAGGAGAGCACAGATACGCAGTATTTT
d_call: TRBD2; j_call: TRBJ2-5; clone_size: once; v_call: TRBV10-1; cdr3_aa: CASSETSGRGFETQYF; cdr3_nt: TGCGCCAGCAGTGAAACTAGCGGGAGGGGATTCGAGACCCAGTACTTC
d_call: .; j_call: TRBJ1-5; clone_size: .; v_call: TRBV7-9; cdr3_aa: CASSLDRAGGQPQHF; cdr3_nt: TGTGCCAGCAGCTTAGATCGGGCGGGGGGTCAGCCCCAGCATTTT
d_call: .; j_call: TRBJ2-7; clone_size: .; v_call: TRBV10-1; cdr3_aa: CASSGHDVYEQYF; cdr3_nt: TGCGCCAGCAGTGGACACGATGTGTACGAGCAGTACTTC
d_call: .; j_call: TRBJ2-5; clone_size: once; v_call: TRBV30; cdr3_aa: CAWSVGKETQYF; cdr3_nt: TGTGCCTGGAGTGTGGGTAAAGAGACTCAGTACTTC
d_call: TRBD1; j_call: TRBJ2-3; clone_size: .; v_call: TRBV30; cdr3_aa: CAWSVAGGFTDTQYF; cdr3_nt: TGTGCCTGGAGTGTTGCAGGGGGCTTCACAGATACGCAGTATTTT